Shown below are 4 T cell receptor beta chains from a single sample sequenced in a study of T cells in women clearing cervical HPV infection. Profiling relied on immunoSEQ multiplex PCR, and the TCRdb table lists in-frame clones only, not all of them. Its table records approximately 28,000 clones. Sequenced input: blood buffy coat. These receptors all come from a woman between 18 and 69 years old with a cervical HPV16 infection that either progressed to CIN3+ or cleared (not recorded which).

Points on this clone: The CDR3 end is not reached by the read, which stops 3 residues before it; the germline J gene fills it in. The gene calls are TRBV18 and TRBJ2-3; tentative D call: TRBD2 (6 bases). Germline-derived CDR1 and CDR2 are KGHSH and LQKENI. CDR3 length: 16 amino acids. The CDR3 is CASSPPAGRLGETQYF. The CDR3 bases that were read are TGTGCCAGCTCCCCCCCGGCAGGGAGGTTAGGAGAGACG.

Concerning this clone: From the germline J gene comes the end of the CDR3, since the read stops 3 residues before it. This sequence joins TRBV12-3 or TRBV12-4 and TRBJ2-1; D is possibly TRBD1 (6 bases). The CDR3 sequence is 14 residues long. V lost 6 bases to trimming and J lost 3 bases, with 12 bases between them. The CDR3 protein is CASSPGVVYNEQFF. The sequenced part of the CDR3 DNA is TGTGCCAGCAGCCCAGGGGTAGTCTACAATGAG.

This chain's CDR3 is CASSHRTGSSYEQYF. The sequenced CDR3 bases are TGCGCCAGCAGCCACCGGACAGGGAGCTCCTACGAG. V and J are TRBV5-1 and TRBJ2-7, with 8 bases matching TRBD1. The read ends 3 residues shy of where the CDR3 ends; the end is completed using the germline J gene. This CDR3 spans 15 amino acids. Germline values: CDR1 SGHRS, CDR2 YFSETQ. V dropped 4 bases and J dropped 0; count of bases not matched to a gene: 6.

To note about this clone: The observed sequence ends 3 residues before the CDR3 terminus, with the missing tail filled in from the germline J gene. The chain has TRBV20-1 and TRBJ2-5; TRBD2 agrees at 10 bases. CDR1 and CDR2 from the germline V gene are DFQATT and SNEGSKA (reference sequence). The CDR3 covers 15 residues. V shed 0 bases, J shed 2 bases, and the junction held 3 bases outside the gene matches. CDR3 DNA, as far as it was read: TGCAGTGCTAGAGACGGGACTAGCGCACAAGAGACC. Amino acids: CSARDGTSAQET. The full CDR3 is CSARDGTSAQETQYF.